A selection of T cell receptor beta chains follows, all from one sample in a study of PD-1 blockade in classical Hodgkin lymphoma. Generated by immunoSEQ multiplex PCR, the TCRdb table keeps only in-frame clones and is missing some. The top ten clones hold 25% to 35% of a sample with under 20,000 clones, around 76% of them seen once. Material: peripheral blood mononuclear cells (PBMCs), obtained before the second cycle of nivolumab. The receptors stem from a human donor with classical Hodgkin lymphoma. Each CDR3 is given with its conserved first and last residue. A D gene is named only where the DNA matches it firmly. A clone size is listed for some rows: how often the clone was seen (once, few, many), or a class if it is expanded.

d_call,j_call,v_call,clone_size,cdr3_aa,cdr3_nt
TRBD1,TRBJ1-1,TRBV5-1,.,CASSSRTGTTEAFF,TGCGCCAGCAGCTCGAGGACAGGGACCACTGAAGCTTTCTTT
.,TRBJ2-7,TRBV14,.,CASSQDRRGTYEQYF,TGTGCCAGCAGCCAAGATCGGAGGGGGACCTACGAGCAGTACTTC
.,TRBJ2-3,TRBV7-2,.,CASEQNTDTQYF,TGTGCCAGCGAGCAGAACACAGATACGCAGTATTTT
.,TRBJ2-5,TRBV9,.,CASSVEQGGETQYF,TGTGCCAGCAGCGTAGAACAGGGGGGGGAGACCCAGTACTTC
TRBD1,TRBJ2-2,TRBV27,.,CASSLSTQGARVTGELFF,TGTGCCAGCAGTTTATCGACACAGGGGGCACGAGTCACCGGGGAGCTGTTTTTT
.,TRBJ1-5,TRBV4-1,.,CASSQVLAGDQPQHF,TGCGCCAGCAGCCAAGTCCTGGCTGGAGATCAGCCCCAGCATTTT
.,TRBJ2-1,TRBV15,.,CATSMELGSYNEQFF,TGTGCCACCAGCATGGAACTAGGAAGTTACAATGAGCAGTTCTTC
.,TRBJ1-3,TRBV2,.,CASSGGFGSGNTIYF,TGTGCCAGCAGTGGCGGGTTTGGGTCTGGAAACACCATATATTTT
TRBD2,TRBJ2-3,TRBV11-2,.,CASSSYRTSGGATQYF,TGTGCCAGCAGCTCCTACAGGACTAGCGGGGGGGCCACGCAGTATTTT
TRBD1,TRBJ2-7,TRBV6-1,once,CTNGLVWTGGYEQYF,TGTACAAACGGGTTAGTGTGGACAGGAGGCTACGAGCAGTACTTC
.,TRBJ1-2,TRBV4-3,.,CASSQETGADYGYTF,TGCGCCAGCAGCCAAGAAACGGGGGCAGACTATGGCTACACCTTC
.,TRBJ1-4,TRBV7-9,.,CASSLAWGNNEKLFF,TGTGCCAGCAGCTTAGCATGGGGGAATAATGAAAAACTGTTTTTT
.,TRBJ2-1,TRBV5-1,.,CASSIAYNEQFF,TGCGCCAGCAGCATTGCCTACAATGAGCAGTTCTTC
.,TRBJ1-2,TRBV30,few,CASRTRRESGYTF,TGTGCCTCGAGGACCAGAAGAGAGTCTGGCTACACCTTC
.,TRBJ1-1,TRBV2,few,CASSLLENTEAFF,TGTGCCAGCAGTCTACTAGAGAACACTGAAGCTTTCTTT